This T cell receptor beta chain was captured in a study of vaccination and CD4 T cells after COVID-19. The V gene's germline CDR1 is DFQATT and CDR2 SNEGSKA (reference sequence). CDR3 length equals 12 residues. Treatment noted: roughly 11-day PBMC culture with coronavirus spike peptide pools or control peptides (ViraFEST assay). This clonotype was seen more than once but under ten times. What it binds is unknown. An Oncomine TCR Beta short-read assay was used to sequence the DNA from cultured CD4+ T cells. MiXCR, run by TCRdb on the PCR reads, gives a single entry per CDR3 protein. The sample holds around 18,000 distinct CDR3 sequences; roughly 50% are singletons and the top ten take 10% to 13%.

This sequence joins TRBV20-1 and TRBJ2-3; D is ambiguous. The sample was CD4+ T cells from blood, cultured in vitro, taken before SARS-CoV-2 vaccination. This receptor was identified in a human donor who had recovered from COVID-19. The CDR3 spells CSVLVTTDTQYF. Written as DNA, the CDR3 is TGCAGCGTACTGGTTACCACAGATACGCAGTATTTT.